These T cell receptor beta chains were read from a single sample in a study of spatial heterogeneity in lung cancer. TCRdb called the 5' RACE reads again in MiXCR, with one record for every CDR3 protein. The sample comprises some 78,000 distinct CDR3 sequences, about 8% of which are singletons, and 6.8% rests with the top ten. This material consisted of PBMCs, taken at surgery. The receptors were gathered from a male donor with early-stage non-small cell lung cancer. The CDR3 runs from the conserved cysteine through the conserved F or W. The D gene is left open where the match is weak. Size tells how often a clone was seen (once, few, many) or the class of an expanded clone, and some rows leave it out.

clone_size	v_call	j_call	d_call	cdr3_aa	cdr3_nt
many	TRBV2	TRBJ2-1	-	CASSGAGAVYNEQFF	TGTGCCAGCAGCGGGGCGGGGGCTGTATACAATGAGCAGTTCTTC
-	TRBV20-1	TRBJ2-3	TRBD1	CSARTPGQGAGTQYF	TGCAGTGCTAGGACACCGGGACAGGGTGCAGGTACGCAGTATTTT
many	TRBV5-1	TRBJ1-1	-	CASSERQLMNTEAFF	TGCGCCAGCAGCGAAAGACAGTTAATGAACACTGAAGCTTTCTTT
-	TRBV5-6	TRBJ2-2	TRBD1	CASSPGQMSTGELVF	TGTGCCAGCAGCCCGGGACAGATGAGCACCGGGGAGCTGGTTTTT
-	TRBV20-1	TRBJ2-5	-	CSASAHEETQYF	TGCAGTGCTAGCGCCCACGAAGAGACCCAGTACTTC
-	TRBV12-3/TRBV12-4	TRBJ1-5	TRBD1	CASSLAGVSGGYQPQHF	TGTGCCAGCAGTTTAGCGGGAGTATCAGGGGGCTATCAGCCCCAGCATTTT
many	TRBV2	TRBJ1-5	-	CASSERGRDGQPQHF	TGTGCCAGCAGTGAACGGGGCAGGGACGGCCAGCCCCAGCATTTT
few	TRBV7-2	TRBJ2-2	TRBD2	CASSSRLAGNTGELFF	TGTGCCAGCAGCTCCCGACTAGCGGGGAACACCGGGGAGCTGTTTTTT
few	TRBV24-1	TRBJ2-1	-	CATSAGGDFGYNEQFF	TGTGCCACCAGTGCGGGCGGTGATTTCGGATACAATGAGCAGTTCTTC
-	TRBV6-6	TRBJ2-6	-	CASSSPSDRRLSGANVLTF	TGTGCCAGCAGTTCTCCCTCGGACAGAAGACTCTCTGGGGCCAACGTCCTGACTTTC
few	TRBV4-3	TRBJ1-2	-	CASSQVGRGGYGYTF	TGCGCCAGCAGCCAAGTAGGCAGGGGAGGCTATGGCTACACCTTC
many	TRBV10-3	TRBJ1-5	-	CAISDSLYQPQHF	TGTGCCATCAGTGATTCCCTTTATCAGCCCCAGCATTTT
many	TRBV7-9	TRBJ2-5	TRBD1	CASSLATGEAETQYF	TGTGCCAGCAGCTTGGCGACAGGGGAGGCAGAGACCCAGTACTTC
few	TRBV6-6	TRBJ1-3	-	CASTADTIYF	TGTGCCAGCACTGCGGACACCATATATTTT
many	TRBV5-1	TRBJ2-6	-	CASSSGPLWGANVLTF	TGCGCCAGCAGCTCGGGACCGCTCTGGGGGGCCAACGTCCTGACTTTC
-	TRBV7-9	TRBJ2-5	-	CASSIRFGTSTYQETQYF	TGTGCCAGCAGCATCCGATTTGGGACGTCTACGTACCAAGAGACCCAGTACTTC
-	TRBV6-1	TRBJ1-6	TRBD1	CASSVQGARDNSPLHF	TGTGCCAGCAGTGTACAGGGGGCAAGGGATAATTCACCCCTCCACTTT
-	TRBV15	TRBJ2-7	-	CVTSRGLGGTYEQYF	TGTGTCACCAGCAGAGGACTTGGGGGCACCTACGAGCAGTACTTC
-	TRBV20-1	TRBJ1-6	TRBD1	CSARSGQGIDNNSPLHF	TGCAGTGCTAGATCCGGACAGGGGATTGATAATAATTCACCCCTCCACTTT
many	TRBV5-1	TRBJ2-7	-	CASSLVGSSYEQYF	TGCGCCAGCAGCTTGGTCGGGAGTAGTTACGAGCAGTACTTC
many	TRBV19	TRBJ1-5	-	CASSIGTMNQPQHF	TGTGCCAGTAGTATCGGGACAATGAATCAGCCCCAGCATTTT
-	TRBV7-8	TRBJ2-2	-	CASNRAGNTGELFF	TGTGCCAGCAATCGGGCAGGGAACACCGGGGAGCTGTTTTTT
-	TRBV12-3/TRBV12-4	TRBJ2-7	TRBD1	CASSPGTGLEYF	TGTGCCAGCAGTCCTGGGACAGGGTTGGAGTACTTC
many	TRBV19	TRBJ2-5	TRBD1	CASSSRDRQGGTQYF	TGTGCCAGTAGTAGTAGGGATCGACAGGGTGGGACCCAGTACTTC
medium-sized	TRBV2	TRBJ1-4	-	CASKATATNEKLFF	TGTGCCAGCAAGGCGACAGCAACTAATGAAAAACTGTTTTTT
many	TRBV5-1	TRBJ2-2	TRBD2	CASSTSGMETGELFF	TGCGCCAGCAGCACTAGCGGGATGGAGACTGGGGAGCTGTTTTTT
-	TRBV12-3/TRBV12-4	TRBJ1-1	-	CASRLRGPEAFF	TGTGCCAGCAGACTCAGGGGCCCTGAAGCTTTCTTT
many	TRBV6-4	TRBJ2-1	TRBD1	CASSDRGTGLSEQFF	TGTGCCAGCAGTGACCGGGGGACAGGGTTATCTGAGCAGTTCTTC
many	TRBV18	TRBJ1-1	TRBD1	CASSPQNVPGQGRAFF	TGTGCCAGCTCACCGCAAAATGTCCCGGGACAGGGACGAGCTTTCTTT
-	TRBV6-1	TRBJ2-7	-	CASRLEAGSSYEQYF	TGTGCCAGCAGACTCGAGGCGGGGAGCTCCTACGAGCAGTACTTC
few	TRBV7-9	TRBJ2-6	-	CASSLPRGAGANVLTF	TGTGCCAGCAGCTTACCCAGGGGCGCTGGGGCCAACGTCCTGACTTTC
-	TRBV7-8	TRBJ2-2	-	CASSPQWDPDPHNTGELFF	TGTGCCAGCAGCCCCCAGTGGGACCCCGACCCCCATAACACCGGGGAGCTGTTTTTT
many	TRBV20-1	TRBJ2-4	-	CSAGDTAKNIQYF	TGCAGTGCTGGCGACACAGCCAAAAACATTCAGTACTTC
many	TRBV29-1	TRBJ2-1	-	CSVAMQRYNEQFF	TGCAGCGTTGCGATGCAAAGATACAATGAGCAGTTCTTC
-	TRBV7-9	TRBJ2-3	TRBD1	CASSFSLGRTGGTDTQYF	TGTGCCAGCAGCTTCTCACTTGGCCGGACAGGGGGGACAGATACGCAGTATTTT
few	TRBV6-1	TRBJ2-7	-	CASSEVSGGLYEQYF	TGTGCCAGCAGTGAAGTATCCGGAGGACTCTACGAGCAGTACTTC
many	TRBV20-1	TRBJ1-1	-	CSVPDWGTEAFF	TGCAGTGTCCCGGACTGGGGCACTGAAGCTTTCTTT
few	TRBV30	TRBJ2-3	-	CAWTFTGPDTQYF	TGTGCCTGGACCTTTACAGGTCCAGATACGCAGTATTTT
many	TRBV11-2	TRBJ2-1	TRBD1	CASSWDRNWEQFF	TGTGCCAGCAGCTGGGACAGAAACTGGGAGCAGTTCTTC
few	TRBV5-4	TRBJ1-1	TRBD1	CASSKDRADTEAFF	TGTGCCAGCAGCAAGGACAGGGCAGACACTGAAGCTTTCTTT
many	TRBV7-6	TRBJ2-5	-	CASSLKQETQYF	TGTGCCAGCAGCTTAAAACAAGAGACCCAGTACTTC
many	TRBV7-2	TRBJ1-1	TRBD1	CASTPTRTGVNTEAFF	TGTGCCAGCACCCCTACACGGACAGGGGTTAACACTGAAGCTTTCTTT
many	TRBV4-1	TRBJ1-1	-	CASSPTRRPSLMNTEAFF	TGCGCCAGCAGCCCTACGCGGCGCCCATCGCTCATGAACACTGAAGCTTTCTTT
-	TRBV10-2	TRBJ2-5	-	CALPGFQETQYF	TGCGCCTTACCAGGCTTTCAAGAGACCCAGTACTTC
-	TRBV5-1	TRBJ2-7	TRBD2	CASSLSGTSGILNEQYF	TGCGCCAGCAGCTTATCCGGGACTAGCGGGATTTTAAACGAGCAGTACTTC
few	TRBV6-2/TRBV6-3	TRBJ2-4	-	CASTQIRGNIQYF	TGTGCCAGCACCCAGATCCGGGGAAACATTCAGTACTTC
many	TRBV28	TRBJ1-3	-	CASGGSYSGNTIYF	TGTGCCAGCGGTGGCTCTTACTCTGGAAACACCATATATTTT
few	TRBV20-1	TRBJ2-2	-	CSARDRQSNTGELFF	TGCAGTGCTAGAGATCGGCAGTCGAACACCGGGGAGCTGTTTTTT